This T cell receptor (beta chain) originates from a study of blood T cell repertoires in COVID-19 (dated by TCRdb to the early 2020s). Context from the whole study: Collaborator samples came from the United States, Italy and Spain and covered acute and convalescent phases of COVID-19. The material from the prospective study consisted of cDNA or gDNA derived from T cells, B-cell-depleted T cells, or PBMCs. The dataset comprised deeply sampled blood TCRbeta repertoires from subjects exposed to, actively infected with, or recovered from COVID-19. HLA class I and class II types, where available, came from metadata supplied by the sample provider rather than from assay-based typing. The repertoires were released in a freely available public database intended as a resource for research on the immune response to SARS-CoV-2. Nearly every sample came with metadata listing a de-identified subject ID, COVID-19 status, age in years and sex. The samples were drawn from the first 160 participants of the ongoing ImmuneRACE study and from more than 1,000 subjects provided by 6 global collaborators.

TCRbeta CDR3 regions were amplified from genomic DNA using the immunoSEQ Assay, a bias-controlled multiplex PCR. Regarding the original processing steps: Nucleated cell counts per sample were estimated from amplification of reference gene primers within the assay. Sequence reads were collapsed and filtered to measure the absolute abundance of every unique TCRbeta CDR3 rearrangement. For each sample, productive Simpson clonality was calculated as the square root of Simpson's diversity index over productive rearrangements. TCRdb's version of the immuneACCESS table is confined to in-frame rearrangements and falls short of the full clone set. An unresolved V gene accounts for under half of the shortfall where checked; the remainder is of unknown origin. The DNA was the basis for D and trimming; V, J and clone size are from that table. This sample has around 260,000 clones in its table, and roughly 90% of those were observed once. The top ten clonotypes cover approximately 0.84% of the sample.

The CDR3 has 15 amino acids, counting the end cysteine and phenylalanine. Only the CDR3 region is kept as DNA, spanning 45 bases read in frame from base 1. The germline V gene specifies SGHNT as CDR1 and YENEEA as CDR2. The V and J ends are trimmed by 5 bases and 4 bases, leaving 12 bases between them. About this clone: Its antigen is currently not known. There are no base qualities to consult, and no much larger clone falls within one base.

Overall results and qualifications from the work: The quantity of clinical and demographic metadata differed by source and by participant and was supplied without curation.

Each collaborating institution followed its own protocols to collect whole blood in K2EDTA tubes. For TCRbeta analysis, collaborators shipped samples as frozen whole blood, isolated PBMCs, or DNA extracted from either of those sample types. In this chain, TRBV11-3 is recombined with TRBJ2-6; a weak D assignment points to TRBD1 (5 bases agree). The specimen was peripheral blood. This TCR was recovered from a man aged 25-45 years with acute or convalescent COVID-19. The CDR3 reads as follows: CASSHQGTGANVLTF. The nucleotide sequence reads as follows: TGTGCCAGCAGCCACCAGGGCACCGGGGCCAACGTCCTGACTTTC.